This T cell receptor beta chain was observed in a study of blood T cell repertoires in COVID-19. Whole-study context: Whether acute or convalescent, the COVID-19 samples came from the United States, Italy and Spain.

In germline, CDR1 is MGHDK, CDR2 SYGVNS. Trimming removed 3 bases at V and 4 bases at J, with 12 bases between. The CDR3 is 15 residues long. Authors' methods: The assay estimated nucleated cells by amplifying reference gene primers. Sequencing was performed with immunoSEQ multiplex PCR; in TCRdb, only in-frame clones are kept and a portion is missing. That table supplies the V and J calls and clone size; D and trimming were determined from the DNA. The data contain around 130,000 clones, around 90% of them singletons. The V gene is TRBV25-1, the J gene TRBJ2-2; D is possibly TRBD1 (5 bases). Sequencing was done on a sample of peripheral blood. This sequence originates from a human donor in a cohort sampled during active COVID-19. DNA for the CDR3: TGTGCCAGCAGTGACGGTGGGGCCGGCACCGGGGAGCTGTTTTTT. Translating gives CASSDGGAGTGELFF.